This T cell receptor (beta chain) was captured in a study of molecular identifiers for immune sequencing clone quantification (dated by TCRdb to about 2018). Concerning the study at large: For a replicate experiment, RNA from roughly 18,000 or 92,000 naive CD8 T cells was divided into five aliquots, of which four were sequenced. This methods study benchmarked molecular-identifier clustering-based TCR repertoire sequencing (MIDCIRS) and TCR RNA copy counting, using CD8 T cells to do so.

Naive CD8 T cell libraries were made from around 20,000 to 1,000,000 sorted cells using 10%, 30% or 50% of purified RNA. Naive CD8 T cells were FACS-sorted as CD8+CD4-CCR7+CD45RA+ on a BD FACSAria II into RLT Plus buffer. Detection sensitivity was tested by spiking Jurkat RNA equal to over 8 TCR copies' worth into samples containing about 20,000-1,000,000 naive CD8 T cells. Enrichment of CD8 T cells was performed with RosetteSep CD8+ T Cell Enrichment Cocktail and Ficoll-Paque, after which ACK red cell lysis was carried out. What the work shows at the level of the full study, not this receptor alone: Without barcode sub-clustering, chimeric consensus sequences inflated TCR diversity; chimeras reached as high as 47%. The naive libraries included spiked-in Jurkat TCR RNA (about ten copies' worth), and this Jurkat TCR RNA is not part of the donor repertoire. Roughly 2.8 recovered TCR RNA copies per cell were obtained by modeling, versus about 10 by digital PCR, implying a capture efficiency of roughly 32%. Spiked-in Jurkat TCR RNA equal to a single cell's worth was reported to be detectable even within 1,100,000 naive CD8 T cells. The sizes of highly expanded clones could end up underestimated when identical TCR molecules share a barcode. In CMV-specific effector cells, clones with more than 20 RNA copies accounted for over 97% of molecules, whereas in naive cells such clones accounted for under 1%.

This clonotype turned up a few times. No cognate antigen has been identified for it. Base qualities are not provided; no much larger clone lies one nucleotide away. From its cysteine to its phenylalanine, the CDR3 spans 15 amino acids. The sequence is cut down to CDR3 DNA, 45 bases in frame from base 1. Relative to germline, V is 3 bases shorter and J is 0 bases shorter, with 14 bases between their ends. The germline V gene gives CDR1 as SQVTM and CDR2 as ANQGSEA. Library preparation was by PCR. Sequencing was carried out with a NextSeq 500. Bulk TCR libraries were prepared as previously described, using TCR primers listed in Table S5. Total RNA was purified with the Qiagen AllPrep DNA/RNA kit. Before any analysis, reads coming from multiple sequencing runs of the same library were combined into one pool. The original methods were these. Only reads with exact TCR constant sequence were kept, trimmed to 150 nt, and grouped by their 12-nt molecular barcodes. Within each barcode group, reads were sub-clustered at a 15% Levenshtein threshold, and quality-weighted consensus sequences were built per RNA molecule. Non-functional sequences were excluded, and lower-count sequences lying one edit away from another sequence were also excluded. Based on fitting two negative binomial distributions, any barcode sub-cluster with under 20% of the maximum read count was discarded. In TCRdb, the public reads were trimmed at Q25 with fastp and aligned with MiXCR, with productive beta chains retained. CDR3 protein sequences are deduplicated, and each keeps its most common genes and DNA. The V and J calls come from TCRdb's annotation, not from the publication. The sample has hundreds of thousands of distinct CDR3 sequences on record, roughly 24% of them singletons. The ten most abundant clones make up around 0.74% of the sample.

The sequence derives from a human donor in good health. Some libraries in this study had Jurkat cell RNA spiked in. Sequencing was done on a sample of naive CD8+ T cells from blood, with Jurkat cell RNA spiked in. The cell subset or site label of this sample denotes: FACS-sorted CD8+CD4-CCR7+CD45RA+ naive T cells. The chain is assembled from TRBV29-1 and TRBJ1-1; the D gene is perhaps TRBD1, on 5 matching bases. The CDR3 loop reads CSVDSAGQVNTEAFF. The bases read TGCAGCGTTGATTCAGCAGGGCAGGTGAACACTGAAGCTTTCTTT. With the rest looked up from the reference TRBV29-1 and TRBJ1-1 genes rather than sequenced, the full variable domain is SAVISQKPSRDICQRGTSLTIQCQVDSQVTMMFWYRQQPGQSLTLIATANQGSEATYESGFVIDKFPISRPNLTFSTLTVSNMSPEDSSIYLCSVDSAGQVNTEAFFGQGTRLTVV.